This TCR beta chain was captured in a study of blood T cell repertoires in COVID-19. Turning to the study itself: The United States, Italy and Spain supplied acute and convalescent COVID-19 samples. The analysed material was cDNA or gDNA that came from T cells, B-cell-depleted T cells, or PBMCs.

Authors' processing steps: Reference gene primer amplification in the assay estimated nucleated cell counts. Profiling relied on immunoSEQ multiplex PCR, and the TCRdb table lists in-frame clones only, not all of them. V and J calls and clone size are those listed in that table; D and trimming were worked out from the DNA. The sample has about 260,000 clones, about 87% seen once. Germline trimming cut 4 bases from V and 3 bases from J; bases unmatched to any gene: 2. The germline V gene encodes CDR1 SGHNT and CDR2 YYREEE (reference sequence). The CDR3 length is 13 residues. The chain couples TRBV5-4 to TRBJ2-5; 8 positions agree with TRBD1. The source material was peripheral blood. The receptor was isolated from a middle-aged woman who had recovered from COVID-19. This chain's CDR3 is CASSQTGEETQYF. CDR3 in DNA: TGTGCCAGCAGCCAGACAGGGGAAGAGACCCAGTACTTC. Full variable domain (missing parts from reference TRBV5-4 and TRBJ2-5): ETGVTQSPTHLIKTRGQQVTLRCSSQSGHNTVSWYQQALGQGPQFIFQYYREEENGRGNFPPRFSGLQFPNYSSELNVNALELDDSALYLCASSQTGEETQYFGPGTRLLVL.